The clone carrying this T cell receptor beta chain was detected a few times. The sample comes from a study of T cells after yellow fever vaccination. TCRdb recomputed calls from the 5' RACE reads with MiXCR, one row per CDR3 protein. The data hold just under 600,000 distinct CDR3 sequences, with approximately 13% observed a single time. The material sequenced was PBMCs, taken on the day of the yellow fever booster vaccination. This receptor was identified in a man aged 25 to 40 who received the YFV17D yellow fever vaccine.

The CDR3 DNA sequence: TGTGCCAGCAGTTACCGGGTAGCGGGAGACTCCTACGAGCAGTACTTC. It codes for CASSYRVAGDSYEQYF. The V and J genes are TRBV6-5 and TRBJ2-7; 9 bases align to TRBD2. V dropped 2 bases and J dropped 0; count of bases not matched to a gene: 5. The CDR3 has 16 residues. Germline V gene lookup returns CDR1 MNHEY and CDR2 SVGAGI.